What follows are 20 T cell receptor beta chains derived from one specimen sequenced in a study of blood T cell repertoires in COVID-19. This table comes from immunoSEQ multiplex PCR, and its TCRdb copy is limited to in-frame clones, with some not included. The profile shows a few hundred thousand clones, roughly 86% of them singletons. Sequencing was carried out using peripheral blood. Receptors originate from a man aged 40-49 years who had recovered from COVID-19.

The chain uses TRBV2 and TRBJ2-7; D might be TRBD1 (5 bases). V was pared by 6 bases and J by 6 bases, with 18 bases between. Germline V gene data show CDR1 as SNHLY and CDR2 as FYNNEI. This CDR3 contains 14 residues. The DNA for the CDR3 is TGTGCCAGCAGGGGTAACAGGCGCTTCTTCGAGCAGTACTTC. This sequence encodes CASRGNRRFFEQYF.

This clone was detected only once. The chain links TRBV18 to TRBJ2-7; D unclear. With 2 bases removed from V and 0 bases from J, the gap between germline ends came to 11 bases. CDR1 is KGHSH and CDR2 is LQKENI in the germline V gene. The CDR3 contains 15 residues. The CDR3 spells CASSPVLGTSYEQYF. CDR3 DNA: TGTGCCAGCTCACCAGTGCTGGGCACCTCCTACGAGCAGTACTTC.

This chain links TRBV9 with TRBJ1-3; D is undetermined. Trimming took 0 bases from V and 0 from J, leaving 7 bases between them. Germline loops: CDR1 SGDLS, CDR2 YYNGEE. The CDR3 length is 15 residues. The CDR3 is CASSVGGNSGNTIYF. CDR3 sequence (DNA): TGTGCCAGCAGCGTAGGAGGTAACTCTGGAAACACCATATATTTT.

The CDR3 DNA is TGTGCCAGCTCAATTTCGGACTCATTGTATGGCTACACCTTC. This translates into CASSISDSLYGYTF. The genes are TRBV18 and TRBJ1-2; D is undetermined. V lost 5 bases and J 5 bases, leaving 15 bases between the germline ends. Germline V gene sequence: CDR1 KGHSH, CDR2 LQKENI. This CDR3 comprises 14 residues.

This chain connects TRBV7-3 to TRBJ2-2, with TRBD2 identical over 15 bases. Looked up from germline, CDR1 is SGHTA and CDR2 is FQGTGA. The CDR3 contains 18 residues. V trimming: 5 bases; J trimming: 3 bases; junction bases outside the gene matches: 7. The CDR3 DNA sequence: TGTGCCAGCAGCCGGACTAGCGGGAGGGCCTCTTACACCGGGGAGCTGTTTTTT. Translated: CASSRTSGRASYTGELFF.

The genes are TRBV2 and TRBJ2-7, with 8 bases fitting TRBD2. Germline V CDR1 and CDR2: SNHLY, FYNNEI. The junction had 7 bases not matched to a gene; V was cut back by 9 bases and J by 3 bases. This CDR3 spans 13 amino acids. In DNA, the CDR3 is TGTGCCAGGAAACGGAGCGGGGGCTACGAGCAGTACTTC. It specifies CARKRSGGYEQYF.

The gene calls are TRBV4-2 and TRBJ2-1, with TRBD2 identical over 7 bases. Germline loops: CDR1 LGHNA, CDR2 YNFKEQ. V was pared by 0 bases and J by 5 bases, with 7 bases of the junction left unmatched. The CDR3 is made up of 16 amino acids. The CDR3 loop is CASSQESRGGNNEQFF. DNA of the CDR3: TGTGCCAGCAGCCAAGAGTCCCGCGGGGGAAACAATGAGCAGTTCTTC.

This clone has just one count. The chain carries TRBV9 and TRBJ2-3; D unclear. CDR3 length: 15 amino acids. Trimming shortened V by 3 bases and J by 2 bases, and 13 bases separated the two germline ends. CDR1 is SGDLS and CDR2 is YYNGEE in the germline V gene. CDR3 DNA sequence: TGTGCCAGCAGCGCTATTGGTCTAACCACAGATACGCAGTATTTT. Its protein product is CASSAIGLTTDTQYF.

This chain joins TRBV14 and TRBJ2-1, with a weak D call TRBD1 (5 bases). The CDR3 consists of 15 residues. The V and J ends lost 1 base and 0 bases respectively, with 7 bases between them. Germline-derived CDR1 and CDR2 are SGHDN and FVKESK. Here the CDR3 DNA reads TGTGCCAGCAGCCAAGGCAGGGCCTCCTACAATGAGCAGTTCTTC. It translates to CASSQGRASYNEQFF.

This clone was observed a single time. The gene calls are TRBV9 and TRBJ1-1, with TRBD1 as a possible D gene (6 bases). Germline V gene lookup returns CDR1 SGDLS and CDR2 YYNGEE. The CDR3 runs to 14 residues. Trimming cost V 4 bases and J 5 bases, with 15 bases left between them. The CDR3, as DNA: TGTGCCAGCAGCTCCCGGGGGGCTGGGACTGAAGCTTTCTTT. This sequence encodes CASSSRGAGTEAFF.

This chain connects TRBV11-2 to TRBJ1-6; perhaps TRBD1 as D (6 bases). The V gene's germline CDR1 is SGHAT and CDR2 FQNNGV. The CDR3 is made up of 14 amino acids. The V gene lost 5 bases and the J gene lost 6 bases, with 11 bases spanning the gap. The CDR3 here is CASSQTGVNSPLHF. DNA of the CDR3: TGTGCCAGCAGCCAGACAGGTGTTAATTCACCCCTCCACTTT.

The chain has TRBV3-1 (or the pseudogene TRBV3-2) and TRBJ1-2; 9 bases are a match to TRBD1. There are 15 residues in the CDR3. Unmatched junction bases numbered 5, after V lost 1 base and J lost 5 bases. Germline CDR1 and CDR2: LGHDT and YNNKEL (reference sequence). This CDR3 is CASSQGTGTGYGYTF. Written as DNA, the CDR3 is TGTGCCAGCAGCCAAGGGACCGGGACAGGGTATGGCTACACCTTC.

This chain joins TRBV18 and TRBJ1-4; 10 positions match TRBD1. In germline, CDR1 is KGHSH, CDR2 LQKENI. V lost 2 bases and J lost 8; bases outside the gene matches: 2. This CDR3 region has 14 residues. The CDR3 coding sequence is TGTGCCAGCTCACCAGGGACAGGGGAGGAAAAACTGTTTTTT. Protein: CASSPGTGEEKLFF.

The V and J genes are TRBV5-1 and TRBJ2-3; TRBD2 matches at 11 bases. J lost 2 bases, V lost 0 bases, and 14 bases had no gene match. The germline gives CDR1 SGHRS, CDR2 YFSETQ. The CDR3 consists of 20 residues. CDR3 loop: CASSLAGTSGRGSFTDTQYF. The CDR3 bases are TGCGCCAGCAGCTTGGCCGGGACTAGCGGAAGAGGGTCTTTCACAGATACGCAGTATTTT.

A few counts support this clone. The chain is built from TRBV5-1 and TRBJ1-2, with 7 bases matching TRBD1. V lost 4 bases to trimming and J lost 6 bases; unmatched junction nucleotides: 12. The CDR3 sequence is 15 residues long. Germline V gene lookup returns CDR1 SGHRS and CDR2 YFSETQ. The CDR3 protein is CASSIRGQAGDGYTF. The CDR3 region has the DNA TGCGCCAGCAGCATCCGAGGACAGGCCGGCGATGGCTACACCTTC.

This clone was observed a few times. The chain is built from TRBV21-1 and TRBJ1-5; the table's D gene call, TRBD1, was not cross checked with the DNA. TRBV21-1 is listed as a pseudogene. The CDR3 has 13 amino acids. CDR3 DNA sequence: TGTGCCAGCAGTAGGCAGGGGGGTCAGCCCCAGCATTTT. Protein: CASSRQGGQPQHF.

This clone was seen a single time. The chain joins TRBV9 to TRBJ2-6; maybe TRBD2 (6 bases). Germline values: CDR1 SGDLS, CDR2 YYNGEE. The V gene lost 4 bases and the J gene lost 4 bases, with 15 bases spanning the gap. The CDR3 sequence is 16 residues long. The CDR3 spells CASSPTRGTGANVLTF. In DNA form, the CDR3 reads TGTGCCAGCAGCCCTACCCGGGGGACCGGGGCCAACGTCCTGACTTTC.

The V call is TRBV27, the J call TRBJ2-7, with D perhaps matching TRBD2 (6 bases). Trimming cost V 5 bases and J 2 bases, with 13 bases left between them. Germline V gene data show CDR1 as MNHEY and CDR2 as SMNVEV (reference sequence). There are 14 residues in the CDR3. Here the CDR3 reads CASSGGRSPYEQYF. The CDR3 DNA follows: TGTGCCAGCAGTGGTGGGAGGTCACCCTACGAGCAGTACTTC.

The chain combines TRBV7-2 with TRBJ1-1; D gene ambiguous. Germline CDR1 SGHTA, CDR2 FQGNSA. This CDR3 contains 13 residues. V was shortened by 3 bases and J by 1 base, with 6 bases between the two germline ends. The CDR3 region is CASSLGRNTEAFF. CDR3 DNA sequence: TGTGCCAGCAGCTTGGGCAGGAACACTGAAGCTTTCTTT.

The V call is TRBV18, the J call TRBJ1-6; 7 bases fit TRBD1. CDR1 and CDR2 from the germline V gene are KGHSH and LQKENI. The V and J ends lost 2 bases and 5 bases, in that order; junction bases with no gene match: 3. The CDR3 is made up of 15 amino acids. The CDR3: CASSPVGTDNSPLHF. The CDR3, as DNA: TGTGCCAGCTCACCAGTGGGGACAGATAATTCACCCCTCCACTTT. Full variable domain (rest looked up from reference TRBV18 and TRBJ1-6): NAGVMQNPRHLVRRRGQEARLRCSPMKGHSHVYWYRQLPEEGLKFMVYLQKENIIDESGMPKERFSAEFPKEGPSILRIQQVVRGDSAAYFCASSPVGTDNSPLHFGNGTRLTVT.